This T cell receptor (beta chain) was sequenced for a study of blood T cell repertoires in COVID-19. Background on the study: Spain, Italy and the United States supplied samples that represented acute and convalescent COVID-19. Nucleic acid was either cDNA or gDNA, and it came from T cells, B-cell-depleted T cells, or PBMCs.

V gave up 1 base and J gave up 7 bases, with 11 bases separating them. Germline V CDR1 and CDR2: SGHDN, FVKESK. This CDR3 spans 15 amino acids. Original data processing: Reference gene primer amplification yielded estimated nucleated cell counts. Here immunoSEQ multiplex PCR was the method, and the copy in TCRdb shows in-frame clones only, minus some. V, J and clone size are taken as reported in that table, and D and trimming were inferred from the DNA itself. The data contain fewer than 300,000 clones, about four fifths of them singletons. The chain uses TRBV14 and TRBJ1-6, with TRBD1 as a possible D gene (5 bases). This clonotype was sampled from a woman between 18 and 30 years old with acute or convalescent COVID-19. The sample taken for sequencing was peripheral blood. CDR3 nucleotide sequence: TGTGCCAGCAGCCAAGGCCTCAGGGTGAATTCACCCCTCCACTTT. Translation: CASSQGLRVNSPLHF.